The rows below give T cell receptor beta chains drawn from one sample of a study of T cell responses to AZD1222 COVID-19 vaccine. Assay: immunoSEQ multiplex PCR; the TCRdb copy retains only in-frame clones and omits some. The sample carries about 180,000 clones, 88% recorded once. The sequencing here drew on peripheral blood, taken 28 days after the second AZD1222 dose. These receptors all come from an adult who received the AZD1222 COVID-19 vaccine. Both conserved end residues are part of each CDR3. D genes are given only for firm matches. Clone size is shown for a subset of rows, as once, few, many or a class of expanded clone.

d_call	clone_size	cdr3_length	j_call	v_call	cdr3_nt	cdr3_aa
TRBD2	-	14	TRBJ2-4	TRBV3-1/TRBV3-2	TGTGCCAGCAGCCAATCGGGGGGTTCAAACATTCAGTACTTC	CASSQSGGSNIQYF
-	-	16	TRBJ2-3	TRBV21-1	TGTGCCCCCAGGGGGGACTCAGACTCTTTCACAGATACGCAGTATTTT	CAPRGDSDSFTDTQYF
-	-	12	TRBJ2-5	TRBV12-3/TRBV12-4	TGTGCCAGTATTGGGTCCGGAGAGACCCAGTACTTC	CASIGSGETQYF
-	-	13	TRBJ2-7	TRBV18	TGTGCCAGCTCACCGGCCGCTTCCTACGAGCAGTACTTC	CASSPAASYEQYF
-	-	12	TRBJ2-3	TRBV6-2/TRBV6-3	TGTGCCAGCAGTCGAGGCGGAGGTAGGGGGTATTTT	CASSRGGGRGYF
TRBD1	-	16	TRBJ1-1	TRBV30	TGTGCCTGGAATTCACTGGGGGCTCAGGGGGCCACTGAAGCTTTCTTT	CAWNSLGAQGATEAFF
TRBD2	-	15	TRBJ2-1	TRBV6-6	TGTGCCAGCAGTTACCCGGGCGGGGGGGACAATGAGCAGTTCTTC	CASSYPGGGDNEQFF
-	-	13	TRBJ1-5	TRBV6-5	TGTGCCAGCAGCCGTTCAGGGGATCAGCCCCAGCATTTT	CASSRSGDQPQHF
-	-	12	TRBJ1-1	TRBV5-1	TGCGCCAGCAGCTTGGCCCGGGGGCCAGCTTTCTTT	CASSLARGPAFF
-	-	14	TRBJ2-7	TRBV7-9	TGTGCCAGCAGCACTGGGAACAGCTTATACGAGCAGTACTTC	CASSTGNSLYEQYF
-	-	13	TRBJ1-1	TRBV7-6	TGTGCCAGCAGCTTAGGCGCAGGCACTGAAGCTTTCTTT	CASSLGAGTEAFF
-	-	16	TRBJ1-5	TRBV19	TGTGCCAGTAGCGGGAAGGCAGGTTTTAGCAATCAGCCCCAGCATTTT	CASSGKAGFSNQPQHF
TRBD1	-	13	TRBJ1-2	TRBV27	TGTGCCAGCACCAACGGACAGGTCAATGGCTACACCTTC	CASTNGQVNGYTF
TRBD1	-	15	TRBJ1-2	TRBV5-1	TGCGCCAGCAGCTTGGGACAGGGGGCGCACTATGGCTACACCTTC	CASSLGQGAHYGYTF
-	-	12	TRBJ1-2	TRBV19	TGTGCCAGTACCACAGGTTGGCGTGGCTACACCTTC	CASTTGWRGYTF
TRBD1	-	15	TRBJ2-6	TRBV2	TGTGCCAGCAGGGCAGGGGGCTCTGGGGCCAACGTCCTGACTTTC	CASRAGGSGANVLTF
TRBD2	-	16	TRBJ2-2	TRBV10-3	TGTGCCATCAGGCTAGCGGGGGGCCGGGACACCGGGGAGCTGTTTTTT	CAIRLAGGRDTGELFF
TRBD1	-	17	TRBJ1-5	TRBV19	TGTGCCAGTAGTATGGCCCTCGGACAGGGGAGGAATCAGCCCCAGCATTTT	CASSMALGQGRNQPQHF
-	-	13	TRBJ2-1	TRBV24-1	TGTGCCACCAGTGATTTTTCTAAGGGGCCGCAGTTCTTC	CATSDFSKGPQFF
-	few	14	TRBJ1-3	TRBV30	TGTGCCTGGAGTGAGGGCAGCTCTGGAAACACCATATATTTT	CAWSEGSSGNTIYF
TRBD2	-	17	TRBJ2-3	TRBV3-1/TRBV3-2	TGTGCCAGCAGCCAACACGGGACTAGCGGGGGTGGGGATACGCAGTATTTT	CASSQHGTSGGGDTQYF
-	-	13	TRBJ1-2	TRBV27	TGTGCCAGCAGTCCCGCTTCTCGGTATGGCTACACCTTC	CASSPASRYGYTF
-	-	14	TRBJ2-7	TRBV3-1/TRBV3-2	TGTGCCAGCAGCCTCCCGGGACACGGCTACGAGCAGTACTTC	CASSLPGHGYEQYF
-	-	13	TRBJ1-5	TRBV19	TGTGCCAGTAGTATGTGGGGGAATCAGCCCCAGCATTTT	CASSMWGNQPQHF
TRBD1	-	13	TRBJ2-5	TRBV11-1	TGTGCCAGCAGCCATTCCGGGACAGGGGACCAGTACTTC	CASSHSGTGDQYF
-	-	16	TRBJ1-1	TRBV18	TGTGCCAGCTCACCACAGTCCCGGCAGGTCAAGACTGAAGCTTTCTTT	CASSPQSRQVKTEAFF
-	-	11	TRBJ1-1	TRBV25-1	TGTGCCAGCAGGGGGAGGGTTGAAGCTTTCTTT	CASRGRVEAFF
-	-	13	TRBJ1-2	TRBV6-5	TGTGCCAGCACGGGGACACAAAACTATGGCTACACCTTC	CASTGTQNYGYTF
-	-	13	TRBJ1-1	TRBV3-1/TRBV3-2	TGTGCCAGCAGCCTAGTCTTGGACACTGAAGCTTTCTTT	CASSLVLDTEAFF
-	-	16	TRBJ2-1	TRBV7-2	TGTGCCAGCAGCTATTGGGTAGCGGCAACCTACAATGAGCAGTTCTTC	CASSYWVAATYNEQFF
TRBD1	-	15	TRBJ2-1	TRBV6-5	TGTGCCAGCAGGAAACAGGGGAGCTCCTACAATGAGCAGTTCTTC	CASRKQGSSYNEQFF
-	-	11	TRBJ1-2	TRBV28	TGTGCCAGCAGTTTATGGAGCGACCGAACCTTC	CASSLWSDRTF
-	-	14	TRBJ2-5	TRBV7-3	TGTGCCAGCAGCTTAAGTGAGCTTTTAGAGACCCAGTACTTC	CASSLSELLETQYF
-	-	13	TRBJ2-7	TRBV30	TGTGCCTGGAGTGTACGGGGGTCCTACGAGCAGTACTTC	CAWSVRGSYEQYF
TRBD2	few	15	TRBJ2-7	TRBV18	TGTGCCAGCTCACCTGGGACTAGCGGGAGCTACGAGCAGTACTTC	CASSPGTSGSYEQYF
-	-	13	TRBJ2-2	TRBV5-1	TGCGCCAGCAGCGGGGATCTGGTCGGGGAGCTGTTTTTT	CASSGDLVGELFF
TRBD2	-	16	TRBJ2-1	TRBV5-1	TGCGCCAGCAGCTTGGCTGGACTAGCGGACTACAATGAGCAGTTCTTC	CASSLAGLADYNEQFF
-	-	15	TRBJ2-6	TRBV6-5	TGTGCCAGCAGGCGCGACTTCTCTGGGGCCAACGTCCTGACTTTC	CASRRDFSGANVLTF
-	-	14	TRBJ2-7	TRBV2	TGTGCCAGCACCCTGACAGGCCACTCCTACGAGCAGTACTTC	CASTLTGHSYEQYF
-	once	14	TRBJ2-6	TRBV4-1	TGCGCCAGCAGCCATCGGAGAGGGGCCAACGTCCTGACTTTC	CASSHRRGANVLTF
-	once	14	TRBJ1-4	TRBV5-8	TGTGCCAGCAGCTTCCGGGTGGGAGGTGAAAAACTGTTTTTT	CASSFRVGGEKLFF
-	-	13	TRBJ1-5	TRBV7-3	TGTGCCAGCAGCTTAGGGGTCGGTCAGCCCCAGCATTTT	CASSLGVGQPQHF
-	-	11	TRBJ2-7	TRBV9	TGTGCCAGCACCCTGGTGTACGAGCAGTACTTC	CASTLVYEQYF
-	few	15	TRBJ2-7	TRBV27	TGTGCCAGCAGTTTATTCCCGGACATATCCTACGAGCAGTACTTC	CASSLFPDISYEQYF
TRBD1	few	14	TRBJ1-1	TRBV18	TGTGCCAGCTCACCACTGACAGGGGGGTCTGAAGCTTTCTTT	CASSPLTGGSEAFF
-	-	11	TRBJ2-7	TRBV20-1	TGCAGTGCAAATAGGGGCTACGAGCAGTACTTC	CSANRGYEQYF
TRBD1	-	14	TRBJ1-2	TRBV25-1	TGTGCCAGCAGTGAACCGGGACAGAACTATGGCTACACCTTC	CASSEPGQNYGYTF
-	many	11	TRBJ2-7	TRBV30	TGTGCCTGGAGTCTGAACTACGAGCAGTACTTC	CAWSLNYEQYF
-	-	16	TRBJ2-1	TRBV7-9	TGTGCCAGCAGCTTAGCGGGACTGGAAACCTTCAATGAGCAGTTCTTC	CASSLAGLETFNEQFF
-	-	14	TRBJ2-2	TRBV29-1	TGCAGCGTTGGTGACCCCCTAAACACCGGGGAGCTGTTTTTT	CSVGDPLNTGELFF
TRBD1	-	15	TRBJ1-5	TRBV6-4	TGTGCCAGCCCCAGGACAGGGGCAAGCAATCAGCCCCAGCATTTT	CASPRTGASNQPQHF
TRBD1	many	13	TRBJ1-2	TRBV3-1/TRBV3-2	TGTGCCAGCAGCCGAGGACAGGACTATGGCTACACCTTC	CASSRGQDYGYTF
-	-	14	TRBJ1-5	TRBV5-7	TGTGCCACGGTAAGACCGGTTAGCAATCAGCCCCAGCATTTT	CATVRPVSNQPQHF
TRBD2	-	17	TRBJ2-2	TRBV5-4	TGTGCCAGCAGCTTGGGACTAGCGGGGGGGCCCACCGGGGAGCTGTTTTTT	CASSLGLAGGPTGELFF
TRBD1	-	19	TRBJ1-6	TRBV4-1	TGCGCCAGCAGCCAAGAATGGAAGGGGGCGCAATCCTATAATTCACCCCTCCACTTT	CASSQEWKGAQSYNSPLHF